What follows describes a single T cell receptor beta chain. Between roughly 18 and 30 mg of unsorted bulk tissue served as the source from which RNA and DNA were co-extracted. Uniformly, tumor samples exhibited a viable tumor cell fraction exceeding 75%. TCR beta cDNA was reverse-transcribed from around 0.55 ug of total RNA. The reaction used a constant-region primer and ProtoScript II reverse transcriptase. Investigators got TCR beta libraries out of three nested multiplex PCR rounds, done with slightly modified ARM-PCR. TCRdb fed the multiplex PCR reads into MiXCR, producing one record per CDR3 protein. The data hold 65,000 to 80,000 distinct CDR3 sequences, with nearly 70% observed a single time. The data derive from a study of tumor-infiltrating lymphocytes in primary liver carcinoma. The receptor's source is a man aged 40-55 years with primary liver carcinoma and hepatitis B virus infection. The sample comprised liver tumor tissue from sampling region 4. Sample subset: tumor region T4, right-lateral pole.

The CDR3 spells CANSPNSVTPADTQYF. As DNA, the CDR3 is TGCGCCAACTCGCCAAATAGCGTGACCCCAGCAGATACGCAGTATTTT. V and J are TRBV5-1 and TRBJ2-3, with TRBD2 as a possible D gene (5 bases). Trimming shortened V by 9 bases and J by 4 bases, and 24 bases separated the two germline ends. Germline CDR1 is SGHRS and CDR2 is YFSETQ. This CDR3 has 16 residues.